This T cell receptor (beta chain) was recorded in a study of shared clonotypes between healthy human individuals. Study information: Donors were two women and a few men aged 18 to 49.

Per the germline V gene, CDR1 is MGHDK and CDR2 is SYGVNS. J gave up 6 bases and V 4 bases, and 8 bases lay outside the gene matches. CDR3 length equals 14 residues. The data were produced by immunoSEQ multiplex PCR, yet TCRdb's version contains in-frame clones alone and is incomplete. The table has around 2.1 million clones, approximately 96% seen once. Sequenced: naive CD4+ T cells sorted from blood. Subset specified: CD45RA+ positively selected. The rearrangement uses TRBV25-1 and TRBJ2-7; 8 bases agree with TRBD1. This TCR was sampled from a man in his late teens or twenties in good health. CDR3 loop: CASSGWTGPSEQYF. Here the CDR3 DNA reads TGTGCCAGCAGTGGGTGGACAGGGCCAAGCGAGCAGTACTTC.